This T cell receptor (beta chain) comes out of a study of neurological immune-mediated disorders. Whole-study results and caveats: No CDR3 amino acid sequences recurred among expanded clones across subjects, suggesting private repertoires in all groups. HTLV-1-associated myelopathy had the most TCR clonal expansion, whereas multiple sclerosis had the least (lower than in healthy controls).

Trimming left V 0 bases short and J 8 bases short, with 10 bases between. CDR3 length: 13 residues. Germline CDR1 ENHRY, CDR2 SYGVKD. This clonotype is termed medium-sized. The antigen is unknown. The cDNA came from 5'RACE, which used 10-nucleotide random UMIs. MiXCR, run by TCRdb on the 5' RACE reads, gives a single entry per CDR3 protein. This table has 50,000 or so distinct CDR3 sequences, under 13% appearing once. This sequence was found in a woman in her thirties or forties with HTLV-1-associated myelopathy (HAM/TSP). Source material: PBMCs. This chain links TRBV10-3 with TRBJ1-1, with D possibly being TRBD1 (5 bases). The CDR3 bases are TGTGCCATCAGTGAGTCCATCCAGGGAGAAGCTTTCTTT. Translation gives CAISESIQGEAFF.